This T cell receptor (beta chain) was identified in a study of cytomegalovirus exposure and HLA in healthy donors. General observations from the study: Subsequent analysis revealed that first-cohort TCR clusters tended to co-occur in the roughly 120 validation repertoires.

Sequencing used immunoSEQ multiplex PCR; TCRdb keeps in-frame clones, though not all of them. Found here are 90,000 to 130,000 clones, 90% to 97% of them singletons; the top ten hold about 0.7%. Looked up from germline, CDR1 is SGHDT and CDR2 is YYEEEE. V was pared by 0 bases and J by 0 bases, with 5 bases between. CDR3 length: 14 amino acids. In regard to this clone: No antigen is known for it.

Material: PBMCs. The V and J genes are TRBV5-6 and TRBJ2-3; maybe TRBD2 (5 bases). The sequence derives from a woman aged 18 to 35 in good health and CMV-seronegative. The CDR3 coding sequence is TGTGCCAGCAGCTTGGGAGGGAGCACAGATACGCAGTATTTT. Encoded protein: CASSLGGSTDTQYF. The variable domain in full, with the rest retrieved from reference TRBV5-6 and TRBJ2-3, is DAGVTQSPTHLIKTRGQQVTLRCSPKSGHDTVSWYQQALGQGPQFIFQYYEEEERQRGNFPDRFSGHQFPNYSSELNVNALLLGDSALYLCASSLGGSTDTQYFGPGTRLTVL.